Listed here are 8 T cell receptor beta chains from one sample, sequenced in a study of shared clonotypes between healthy human individuals. Using immunoSEQ multiplex PCR, the repertoire was profiled, and TCRdb retains in-frame clones only, with some absent. The table records over 2,000,000 clones, 93% of them present only once. It was CD45RO-negative cells, positively selected for CCR7, that made up naive CD8 cells, with terminally differentiated effector memory CD45RA+ cells excluded. What was sequenced was naive CD8+ T cells from PBMCs. The receptor source for this set is a man aged 18 to 29 in good health. Some clones in this sample may be carry-over from other donors' samples.

The chain carries TRBV19 and TRBJ2-7; 13 positions agree with TRBD2. Germline V CDR1 and CDR2: LNHDA, SQIVND (reference sequence). Germline trimming cut 6 bases from V and 4 bases from J; bases unmatched to any gene: 0. The CDR3 has 13 residues. For the CDR3, the DNA is TGTGCCAGTAGGACTAGCGGGAGGTACGAGCAGTACTTC. Translating it yields CASRTSGRYEQYF.

The J gene is TRBJ2-1, the V gene TRBV4-2; no definite D call. V lost 1 base, J lost 8 bases, and 12 bases lay in between. Germline CDR1 is LGHNA and CDR2 is YNFKEQ. This CDR3 spans 14 amino acids. The CDR3 sequence is CASSQGQRSDEQFF. The CDR3 DNA reads as TGTGCCAGCAGCCAAGGCCAGAGGTCCGATGAGCAGTTCTTC.

This rearrangement joins TRBV6-5 to TRBJ1-1; D possibly corresponds to TRBD1 (6 bases). The CDR3 runs to 15 residues. The V gene's germline CDR1 is MNHEY and CDR2 SVGAGI. Trimming took off 2 bases at V and 3 bases at J, with 13 bases between the two ends. The CDR3 is CASSYPRGGHTEAFF. CDR3 in DNA: TGTGCCAGCAGTTACCCGAGGGGGGGTCACACTGAAGCTTTCTTT.

The sample holds one count of this clone. This specimen includes other DNA sequences encoding the same CDR3. The rearrangement links TRBV11-2 to TRBJ2-1, with TRBD2 identical over 7 bases. Trimming cost V 3 bases and J 0 bases; bases outside gene matches: 2. Germline values: CDR1 SGHAT, CDR2 FQNNGV. CDR3 length equals 15 residues. The CDR3 protein is CASSFGGSSYNEQFF. CDR3 bases: TGTGCCAGCAGCTTCGGCGGGAGCTCCTACAATGAGCAGTTCTTC.

V usage is TRBV5-6 and J usage is TRBJ2-7, with TRBD1 matching 7 bases. The CDR3 covers 14 residues. Per germline, CDR1 SGHDT and CDR2 YYEEEE. J lost 12 bases, V lost 0 bases, and 12 bases had no gene match. The DNA of the CDR3 is TGTGCCAGCAGCTTGGCTGGGGACAGCTACTTTCTGTACTTC. Protein product: CASSLAGDSYFLYF.

The chain has TRBV7-9 and TRBJ2-5; 9 bases match TRBD1. The CDR3 is made up of 15 amino acids. Trimming removed 3 bases from V and 2 bases from J; junction bases left unmatched: 4. Germline V gene data show CDR1 as SEHNR and CDR2 as FQNEAQ (reference sequence). The CDR3 spells CASSFWGQGQETQYF. The CDR3 coding sequence is TGTGCCAGCAGCTTTTGGGGACAGGGTCAAGAGACCCAGTACTTC.

The V and J genes are TRBV28 and TRBJ2-2; D is tentatively TRBD1 or TRBD2 (5 bases each). Between the trimmed V and J ends, which lost 6 bases and 6 bases, there was a span of 17 bases. CDR1 and CDR2 from the germline V gene are MDHEN and SYDVKM. The CDR3 is made up of 15 amino acids. This CDR3 reads CASSLEGPRSGELFF. The CDR3 DNA sequence: TGTGCCAGCAGCCTAGAGGGACCCCGATCCGGGGAGCTGTTTTTT.

This chain links TRBV19 with TRBJ1-2; tentative D call: TRBD1 (6 bases). V was pared by 0 bases and J by 6 bases, with 11 bases between. The CDR3 spans 14 residues. The germline gives CDR1 LNHDA, CDR2 SQIVND (reference sequence). The CDR3 sequence is CASSIDLDSHGYTF. The CDR3 coding sequence is TGTGCCAGTAGTATAGATCTGGACAGCCATGGCTACACCTTC.